This T cell receptor (beta chain) is from a study of cytomegalovirus exposure and HLA in healthy donors. Points from the study as a whole: Sequencing artifact likely explains a cluster of highly shared sequence variants. Immune exposure information comprised only CMV serostatus. For most TCR beta V segments, an earlier analysis put the productive rate at about 87% or about 30% of the time. In a later analysis, across HLA loci, associated TCR counts were highest for DRB1, lowest for HLA-C.

The PCR used 60 Vbeta and 13 Jbeta primers. The table came from immunoSEQ multiplex PCR; TCRdb's copy has only in-frame clones and leaves some out. The sample lists tens of thousands of clones, less than 80% occurring once. Comments on this clone: Its antigen is currently unknown.

There are 16 residues in the CDR3. J gave up 6 bases and V 5 bases, and 13 bases lay outside the gene matches. Germline CDR1 reads SGHRS; CDR2 reads YFSETQ. This sequence joins TRBV5-1 and TRBJ2-2; 7 bases map to TRBD1. Sequencing was done on a sample of PBMCs. The sequence was obtained from a woman in her 40s in good health and CMV-seronegative. The chain's CDR3 is CASRNRGGESAGELFF. Here the CDR3 DNA reads TGCGCCAGCAGAAACCGAGGGGGCGAGTCGGCCGGGGAGCTGTTTTTT.